This T cell receptor beta chain comes out of a study of beta chain features in type 1 diabetes. V lost 11 bases and J 0 bases, leaving 14 bases between the germline ends. Germline CDR1 and CDR2: ENHRY and SYGVKD. This CDR3 has 14 residues. What was sequenced were expressed TCRB transcripts, since all of the isolated RNA had been reverse transcribed. Method: immunoSEQ multiplex PCR; TCRdb's copy keeps in-frame clones and lacks some. Here the sample spans 300,000 to 450,000 clones, around 20% being singletons. Sequencing was carried out using naive CD4+ T cells from blood. The chain is built from TRBV10-3 and TRBJ1-5, with D unclear. This TCR was recovered from a woman aged 18-35 years in good health. This CDR3 is CAPARLGSNQPQHF. DNA of the CDR3: TGTGCCCCCGCGCGTCTCGGTAGCAATCAGCCCCAGCATTTT.